Listed below are T cell receptor beta chains from one sample, sequenced in a study of technical replicates of blood from a few donors. TCRdb keeps only in-frame clones here, not all; method: immunoSEQ multiplex PCR. Among fewer than 85,000 clones, around 96% were seen once, and the ten largest hold about 0.31%. The sequencing input was T cells isolated from PBMCs. All receptors come from a human donor in good health. The CDR3 runs from the conserved cysteine through the conserved F or W. The D gene is left open where the match is weak. Where a row states a size, it is once, few, many or the class of an expanded clone; other rows omit it.

clone_size: -; d_call: -; j_call: TRBJ2-3; v_call: TRBV29-1; cdr3_nt: TGCAGCGTTGAAGACAGGGGGGTTAGCACAGATACGCAGTATTTT; cdr3_aa: CSVEDRGVSTDTQYF
clone_size: -; d_call: TRBD1; j_call: TRBJ1-2; v_call: TRBV5-1; cdr3_nt: TGCGCCAGCAGAAGGGACAGGACCTCCTATGGCTACACCTTC; cdr3_aa: CASRRDRTSYGYTF
clone_size: -; d_call: TRBD1; j_call: TRBJ1-1; v_call: TRBV9; cdr3_nt: TGTGCCAGCAGCGAGTGGACAGGAAGGAACACTGAAGCTTTCTTT; cdr3_aa: CASSEWTGRNTEAFF
clone_size: -; d_call: -; j_call: TRBJ1-3; v_call: TRBV9; cdr3_nt: TGTGCCAGCAGCGTAGGAGAGGGGGCTGGAAACACCATATATTTT; cdr3_aa: CASSVGEGAGNTIYF
clone_size: once; d_call: -; j_call: TRBJ2-3; v_call: TRBV21-1; cdr3_nt: TGTGCCAGCAGCAAGGGACTAGCGGGAGAGGCAGATACGCAGTATTTT; cdr3_aa: CASSKGLAGEADTQYF
clone_size: -; d_call: -; j_call: TRBJ1-1; v_call: TRBV29-1; cdr3_nt: TGCAGCGTGGCACCCATAGACCTAGCTAACACTGAAGCTTTCTTT; cdr3_aa: CSVAPIDLANTEAFF
clone_size: -; d_call: -; j_call: TRBJ2-2; v_call: TRBV7-2; cdr3_nt: TGTGCCAGCAGCTCGGCTAGCGTTGTATCCGGGGAGCTGTTTTTT; cdr3_aa: CASSSASVVSGELFF
clone_size: -; d_call: -; j_call: TRBJ2-7; v_call: TRBV15; cdr3_nt: TGTGCCACCAGCAGAGATCATCACTCCTACGAGCAGTACTTC; cdr3_aa: CATSRDHHSYEQYF
clone_size: once; d_call: TRBD2; j_call: TRBJ2-7; v_call: TRBV2; cdr3_nt: TGTGCCAGAGAAACGCCGGGAGCGGGGGAGCAGTACTTC; cdr3_aa: CARETPGAGEQYF
clone_size: -; d_call: TRBD1; j_call: TRBJ2-4; v_call: TRBV5-1; cdr3_nt: TGCGCCAGCAGCTGGAGACAGGGTTTGGCCAAAAACATTCAGTACTTC; cdr3_aa: CASSWRQGLAKNIQYF
clone_size: -; d_call: -; j_call: TRBJ2-7; v_call: TRBV7-7; cdr3_nt: TGTGCCAGCAGCTCTAGTGCGGGCGCCTTCGGCGAGCAGTACTTC; cdr3_aa: CASSSSAGAFGEQYF
clone_size: once; d_call: TRBD1; j_call: TRBJ1-2; v_call: TRBV15; cdr3_nt: TGTGCCACCAGCCAGGGTCTGGGACAGGGACATTATGGCTACACCTTC; cdr3_aa: CATSQGLGQGHYGYTF
clone_size: -; d_call: TRBD1; j_call: TRBJ1-1; v_call: TRBV6-4; cdr3_nt: TGTGCCAGCAGTGACGTACCGGGACAGGGGACTGAAGCTTTCTTT; cdr3_aa: CASSDVPGQGTEAFF
clone_size: -; d_call: -; j_call: TRBJ2-7; v_call: TRBV19; cdr3_nt: TGTGCCAGTAGTGGCGACAGGCAGCCTTACGAGCAGTACTTC; cdr3_aa: CASSGDRQPYEQYF
clone_size: -; d_call: -; j_call: TRBJ1-1; v_call: TRBV7-6; cdr3_nt: TGTGCCAGCAGCTTAACCGCCCCGGGGACTGAAGCTTTCTTT; cdr3_aa: CASSLTAPGTEAFF
clone_size: -; d_call: TRBD2; j_call: TRBJ2-7; v_call: TRBV4-1; cdr3_nt: TGCGCCAGCAGCCACCCCCCTAGCGGGAGGTACGAGCAGTACTTC; cdr3_aa: CASSHPPSGRYEQYF
clone_size: -; d_call: TRBD2; j_call: TRBJ2-3; v_call: TRBV25-1; cdr3_nt: TGTGCCAGCAGTGCTAGCGGGAGGACCACAGATACGCAGTATTTT; cdr3_aa: CASSASGRTTDTQYF